Given below is one TCR beta chain in context. Study processing details: Using reference gene primer amplification, nucleated cell counts were estimated. Assay: immunoSEQ multiplex PCR; the TCRdb copy retains only in-frame clones and omits some. The D gene and trimming were derived from the DNA, and the V and J assignments and clone size from that table. The table lists some 70,000 clones, 90% of them singletons. The data originate from a study of blood T cell repertoires in COVID-19. Study background: Sites across the United States, Italy and Spain contributed samples from acute and convalescent COVID-19. Nucleic acid was either cDNA or gDNA, and it came from T cells, B-cell-depleted T cells, or PBMCs.

The germline gives CDR1 SQVTM, CDR2 ANQGSEA. This CDR3 has 13 amino acids. Trimming pared 6 bases from V and 1 base from J, leaving 7 bases between. This chain joins TRBV29-1 and TRBJ2-6; D is undetermined. This receptor was taken from a woman aged 80 or over with active COVID-19. The source material was peripheral blood. Here the CDR3 DNA reads TGCAGCGTAGCCTATTCTGGGGCCAACGTCCTGACTTTC. It translates to CSVAYSGANVLTF.